The 6 T cell receptor beta chains reported below all come from one sample, sequenced in a study of cytomegalovirus exposure and HLA in healthy donors. Primers for the PCR totalled 60 Vbeta and 13 Jbeta. TCRdb keeps only in-frame clones here, not all; method: immunoSEQ multiplex PCR. The sample records approximately 260,000 clones, around 90% being singletons. The specimen was PBMCs. The receptors originated from a girl aged 2 to 9 in good health and CMV-seronegative.

The chain uses TRBV19 and TRBJ1-5; D not certain. V dropped 3 bases and J dropped 6 bases, with 9 bases sitting between them. Germline V gives CDR1 LNHDA, CDR2 SQIVND (reference sequence). This CDR3 contains 13 residues. The CDR3 DNA sequence: TGTGCCAGTAGTATGAGGGATAGTCAGCCCCAGCATTTT. It codes for CASSMRDSQPQHF.

The chain joins TRBV7-2 to TRBJ1-1; tentative D call: TRBD1 (6 bases). The CDR3 has 13 residues. V lost 5 bases, J lost 4 bases, and 11 bases lay in between. CDR1 and CDR2 from the germline V gene are SGHTA and FQGNSA. CDR3 loop: CASSVDRTTEAFF. The CDR3 nucleotides read TGTGCCAGCAGCGTTGACAGGACCACTGAAGCTTTCTTT.

This chain links TRBV5-8 with TRBJ1-1, with D possibly being TRBD1 (6 bases). Germline CDR1 SGHTS, CDR2 YDEGEE. V lost 2 bases and J lost 7, with 9 bases in between. The CDR3 runs to 12 residues. The DNA of the CDR3 is TGTGCCAGCAGCTTCGAGGGGGTTGAAGCTTTCTTT. This translates into CASSFEGVEAFF.

The rearrangement uses TRBV7-9 and TRBJ1-1; TRBD1 agrees at 7 bases. This CDR3 contains 15 residues. CDR1 is SEHNR, CDR2 FQNEAQ, per germline (reference sequence). Trimming cost V 5 bases and J 4 bases; bases outside gene matches: 10. The CDR3 DNA reads as TGTGCCAGCAGCGGCTGGTCGACAGGGTTCACTGAAGCTTTCTTT. This sequence encodes CASSGWSTGFTEAFF.

The rearrangement joins TRBV6-1 to TRBJ1-5; weak D call: TRBD1 (6 bases). V was pared by 0 bases and J by 5 bases, with 20 bases between. CDR1 and CDR2 from the germline V gene are MNHNS and SASEGT. The CDR3 totals 18 residues. CDR3 coding DNA: TGTGCCAGCAGTGAAGCGGTCTCCGGGGGGCAAAGGGATCAGCCCCAGCATTTT. It specifies CASSEAVSGGQRDQPQHF.

The genes are TRBV27 and TRBJ2-7, with 7 bases lining up with TRBD1. V lost 6 bases, J lost 2 bases, and 4 bases stayed unmatched. Germline V gene lookup returns CDR1 MNHEY and CDR2 SMNVEV (reference sequence). This CDR3 contains 13 residues. Here the CDR3 reads CASRPGTAYEQYF. The CDR3 DNA is TGTGCCAGCAGGCCCGGGACAGCCTACGAGCAGTACTTC.